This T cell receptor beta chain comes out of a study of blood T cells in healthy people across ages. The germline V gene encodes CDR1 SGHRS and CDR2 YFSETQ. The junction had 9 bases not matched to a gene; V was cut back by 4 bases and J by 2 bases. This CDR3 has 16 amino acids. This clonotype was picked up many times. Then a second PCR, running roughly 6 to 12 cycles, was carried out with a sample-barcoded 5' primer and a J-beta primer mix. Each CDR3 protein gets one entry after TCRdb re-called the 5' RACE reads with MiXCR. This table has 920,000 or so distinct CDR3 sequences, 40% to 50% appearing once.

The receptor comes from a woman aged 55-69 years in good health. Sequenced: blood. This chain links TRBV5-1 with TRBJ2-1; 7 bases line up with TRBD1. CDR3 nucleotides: TGCGCCAGCAGCCCGTCCTCGGGACAGCCCTACAATGAGCAGTTCTTC. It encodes CASSPSSGQPYNEQFF.